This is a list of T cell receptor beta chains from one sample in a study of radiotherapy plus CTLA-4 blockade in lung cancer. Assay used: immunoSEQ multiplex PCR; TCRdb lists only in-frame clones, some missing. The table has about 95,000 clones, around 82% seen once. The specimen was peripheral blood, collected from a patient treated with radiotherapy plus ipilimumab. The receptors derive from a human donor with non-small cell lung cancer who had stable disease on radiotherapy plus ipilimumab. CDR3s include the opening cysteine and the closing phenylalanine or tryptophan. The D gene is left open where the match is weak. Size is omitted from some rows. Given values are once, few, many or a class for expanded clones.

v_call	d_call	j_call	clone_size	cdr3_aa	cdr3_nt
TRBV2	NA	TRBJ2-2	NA	CASYEKTRGSLYNTGELFF	TGTGCCAGCTACGAAAAGACTCGGGGTAGCCTGTATAACACCGGGGAGCTGTTTTTT
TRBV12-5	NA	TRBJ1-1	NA	CASAKDGVTEAFF	TGTGCTAGTGCCAAGGATGGGGTAACTGAAGCTTTCTTT
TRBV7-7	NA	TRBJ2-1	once	CAGRVGAAELYNEQFF	TGTGCTGGTCGAGTAGGGGCAGCGGAACTATACAATGAGCAGTTCTTC
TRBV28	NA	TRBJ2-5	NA	CASGRRETQYF	TGTGCCAGCGGACGGAGAGAGACCCAGTACTTC
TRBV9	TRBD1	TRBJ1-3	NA	CASSDGTENLFSGNTIYF	TGTGCCAGCAGCGACGGGACAGAAAACCTATTCTCTGGAAACACCATATATTTT
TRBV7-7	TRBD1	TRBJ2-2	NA	CASRSTGNTGELFF	TGTGCCAGCAGATCGACAGGGAACACCGGGGAGCTATTTTTT
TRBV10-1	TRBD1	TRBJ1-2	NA	CATPGQGNYGYTF	TGCGCCACCCCGGGACAGGGAAACTATGGCTACACCTTC
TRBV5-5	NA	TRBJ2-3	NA	CASSLYSSTDTQYF	TGTGCCAGCAGCTTGTACAGCAGCACAGATACGCAGTATTTT
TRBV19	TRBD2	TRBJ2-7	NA	CASSAQTSGRGYEQYF	TGTGCCAGTAGTGCGCAGACTAGCGGGAGAGGCTACGAGCAGTACTTC
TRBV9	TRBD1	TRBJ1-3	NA	CASRDQGGGGNTIYF	TGTGCCAGCAGAGACCAGGGGGGAGGTGGAAACACCATATATTTT
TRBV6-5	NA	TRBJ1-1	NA	CASSYSTGGTEAFF	TGTGCCAGCAGTTACTCGACAGGCGGCACTGAAGCTTTCTTT
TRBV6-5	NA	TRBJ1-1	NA	CASSDLDRNTEAFF	TGTGCCAGCAGCGATTTGGACCGCAACACTGAAGCTTTCTTT
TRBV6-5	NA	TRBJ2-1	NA	CASSYSSGPPNNEQFF	TGTGCCAGCAGTTACTCTTCCGGTCCTCCCAACAATGAGCAGTTCTTC
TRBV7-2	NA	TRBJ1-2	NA	CASSSRVGGGYGYTF	TGTGCCAGCAGCTCTAGGGTTGGAGGGGGCTATGGCTACACCTTC
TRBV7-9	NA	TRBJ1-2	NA	CASSLEGGNGYTF	TGTGCCAGCAGCTTAGAGGGGGGAAATGGCTACACCTTC
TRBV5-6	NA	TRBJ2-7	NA	CASSGATFQSSYEQYF	TGTGCCAGCAGCGGGGCGACATTTCAAAGCTCCTACGAGCAGTACTTC
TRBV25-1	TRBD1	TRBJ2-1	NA	CASTLPGQGINEQFF	TGTGCCAGCACCTTACCGGGACAGGGAATCAATGAGCAGTTCTTC
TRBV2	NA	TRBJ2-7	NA	CASSRDTDYEQYF	TGTGCCAGCAGTAGGGACACGGACTACGAGCAGTACTTC
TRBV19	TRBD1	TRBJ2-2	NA	CASSIVRTGPGELFF	TGTGCCAGTAGTATAGTTCGGACAGGCCCCGGGGAGCTGTTTTTT
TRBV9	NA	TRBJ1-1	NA	CASSVRQTNTEAFF	TGTGCCAGCAGCGTCAGACAGACGAACACTGAAGCTTTCTTT
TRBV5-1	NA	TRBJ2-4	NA	CASSTSGLTENIQYF	TGCGCCAGCAGCACCTCAGGGTTGACGGAAAACATTCAGTACTTC
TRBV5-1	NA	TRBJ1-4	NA	CASSFATVNEKLFF	TGCGCCAGCAGCTTCGCAACAGTCAATGAAAAACTGTTTTTT
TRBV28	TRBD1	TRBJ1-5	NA	CASSSPGTGNQPQHF	TGTGCCAGCAGCTCCCCCGGGACAGGGAACCAGCCCCAGCATTTT
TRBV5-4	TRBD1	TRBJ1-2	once	CASNLQGINYGYTF	TGTGCCAGCAACCTACAGGGGATTAACTATGGCTACACCTTC
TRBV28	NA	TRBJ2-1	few	CATTRLNEQFF	TGTGCCACCACCCGGTTAAATGAGCAGTTCTTC
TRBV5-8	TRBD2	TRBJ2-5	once	CASSLGLAGGPGETQYF	TGTGCCAGCAGCTTGGGATTAGCGGGGGGGCCTGGAGAGACCCAGTACTTC
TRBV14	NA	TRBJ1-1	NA	CASSQEPGLGTEAFF	TGTGCCAGCAGCCAAGAGCCGGGGCTGGGAACTGAAGCTTTCTTT
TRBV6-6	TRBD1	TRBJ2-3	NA	CASKQGGATDTQYF	TGTGCCTCAAAACAGGGGGGTGCCACAGATACGCAGTATTTT
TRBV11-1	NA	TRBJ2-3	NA	CASSLIRGTDTQYF	TGTGCCAGCAGCTTAATCAGGGGAACAGATACGCAGTATTTT
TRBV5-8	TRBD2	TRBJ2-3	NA	CASSRPRLAGGPDTQYF	TGTGCCAGCAGCCGTCCTCGACTAGCGGGAGGACCAGATACGCAGTATTTT
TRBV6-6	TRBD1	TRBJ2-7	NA	CASTQGQGAIEQYF	TGTGCCAGCACTCAGGGACAGGGGGCGATTGAGCAGTACTTC
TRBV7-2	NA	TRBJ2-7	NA	CASSSDPSKYEQYF	TGTGCCAGCAGCTCCGATCCCTCGAAGTACGAGCAGTACTTC
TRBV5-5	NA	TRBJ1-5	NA	CASSPDPYSNQPQHF	TGTGCCAGCAGCCCTGACCCTTATAGCAATCAGCCCCAGCATTTT
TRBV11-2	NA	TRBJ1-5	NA	CASSLGPAGRNQPQHF	TGTGCCAGCAGCTTAGGTCCGGCAGGGAGAAATCAGCCCCAGCATTTT
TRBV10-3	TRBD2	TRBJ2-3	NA	CAHRAGGRTDTQYF	TGTGCCCACAGGGCGGGGGGGCGCACAGATACGCAGTATTTT
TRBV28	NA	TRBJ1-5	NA	CASSRGGPNQPQHF	TGTGCCAGCAGTCGGGGGGGGCCTAATCAGCCCCAGCATTTT
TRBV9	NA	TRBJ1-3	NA	CASSGIPNGGNTIYF	TGTGCCAGCAGCGGGATTCCTAACGGTGGAAACACCATATATTTT
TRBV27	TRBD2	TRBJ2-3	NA	CASRTLAGSEGQYF	TGTGCCAGCAGAACACTAGCGGGGAGCGAGGGGCAGTATTTT
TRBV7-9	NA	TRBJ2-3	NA	CASSLKVVGRTDTQYF	TGTGCCAGCAGCTTAAAGGTAGTGGGTCGCACAGATACGCAGTATTTT
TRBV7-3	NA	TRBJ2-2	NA	CASSPTTGELFF	TGTGCCAGCAGCCCAACCACCGGGGAGCTGTTTTTT
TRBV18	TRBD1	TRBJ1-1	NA	CASSQGTGDTEAFF	TGTGCCAGCTCGCAAGGGACAGGGGACACTGAAGCTTTCTTT
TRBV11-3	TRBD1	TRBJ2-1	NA	CASSRDRGSYNEQFF	TGTGCCAGCAGCCGGGACAGGGGTTCCTACAATGAGCAGTTCTTC
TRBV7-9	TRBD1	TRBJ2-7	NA	CASSGSPGQGSSEQYF	TGTGCCAGCAGCGGCTCCCCGGGACAGGGGAGCAGCGAGCAGTACTTC
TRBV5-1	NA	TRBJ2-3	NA	CASSLLGSLTDTQYF	TGCGCCAGCAGCTTGTTGGGGTCGTTGACAGATACGCAGTATTTT
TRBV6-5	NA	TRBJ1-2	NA	CASSIGRTRGYTF	TGTGCCAGCAGCATCGGGCGCACGAGGGGCTACACCTTC
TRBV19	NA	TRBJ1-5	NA	CASSIEKGSDHLEPQHF	TGTGCCAGTAGTATAGAAAAAGGGAGCGACCACCTTGAGCCCCAGCATTTT
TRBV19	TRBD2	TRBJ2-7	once	CASSTSTGLASEQYF	TGTGCCAGTAGTACGTCCACCGGACTAGCGTCCGAGCAGTACTTC
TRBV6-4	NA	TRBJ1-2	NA	CASSYRDGYTF	TGTGCCAGCAGTTACAGGGATGGCTACACCTTC
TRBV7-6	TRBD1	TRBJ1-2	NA	CASSPGPGQSYGYTF	TGTGCCAGCAGCCCCGGGCCGGGACAGAGCTATGGCTACACCTTC
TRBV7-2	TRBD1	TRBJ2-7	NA	CASSIGQGPYWEQYF	TGTGCCAGCAGCATTGGACAGGGGCCATATTGGGAGCAGTACTTC
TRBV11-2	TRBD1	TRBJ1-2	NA	CASSLVQGDGYTF	TGTGCCAGCAGCTTAGTGCAGGGGGATGGCTACACCTTC
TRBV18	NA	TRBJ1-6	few	CASSPDPQRSPLHF	TGTGCCAGCTCACCAGATCCACAGCGTTCACCCCTCCACTTT
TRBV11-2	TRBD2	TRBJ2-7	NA	CASSYTSGGYSYEQYF	TGTGCCAGCAGTTATACTAGCGGGGGGTACTCCTACGAGCAGTACTTC
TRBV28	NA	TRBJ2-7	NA	CASSLGWGRNEQYF	TGTGCCAGCAGTTTAGGCTGGGGTCGCAACGAGCAGTACTTC
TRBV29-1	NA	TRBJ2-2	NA	CSVGGVSGELFF	TGCAGCGTTGGCGGGGTCTCCGGGGAGCTGTTTTTT
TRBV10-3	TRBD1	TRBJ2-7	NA	CAIRMGSGRGSYEQYF	TGTGCCATCAGGATGGGGTCGGGCAGGGGGTCCTACGAGCAGTACTTC